Presented here are 20 T cell receptor beta chains from one specimen sequenced in a study of cytomegalovirus exposure and HLA in healthy donors. Profiling relied on immunoSEQ multiplex PCR, and the TCRdb table lists in-frame clones only, not all of them. This sample carries roughly 130,000 clones, about nine tenths of them seen once, and the ten largest clones take about 3%. Sequenced: PBMCs. These receptors all stem from a man aged 30 to 39 in good health and CMV-seronegative.

The chain is built from TRBV18 and TRBJ2-1, with 10 bases fitting TRBD1. Germline values: CDR1 KGHSH, CDR2 LQKENI. After removal of 6 bases from V and 4 bases from J, the junction contained 6 bases not matched to a gene. The CDR3 length is 15 residues. This CDR3 is CASSPDRGIYNEQFF. The CDR3 DNA follows: TGTGCCAGCTCGCCGGACAGGGGGATTTACAATGAGCAGTTCTTC.

The chain employs TRBV14 and TRBJ2-1, with D possibly being TRBD1 (6 bases). The CDR3 is 14 residues long. Per the germline V gene, CDR1 is SGHDN and CDR2 is FVKESK. The ends were cut back, 0 bases at V and 6 bases at J, with 9 bases in the middle. CDR3 nucleotide sequence: TGTGCCAGCAGCCAAGAACAGGGCTTCAATGAGCAGTTCTTC. Its protein product is CASSQEQGFNEQFF.

J is TRBJ2-5 and V is TRBV13, with D hard to call. Trimming cost V 2 bases and J 1 base, with 8 bases left between them. The CDR3 runs to 14 residues. Germline V gene lookup returns CDR1 PRHDT and CDR2 FYEKMQ (reference sequence). CDR3 coding DNA: TGTGCCAGCAGCTTAAGACTTTCCCAAGAGACCCAGTACTTC. It encodes CASSLRLSQETQYF.

The chain links TRBV19 to TRBJ1-2, with 10 nucleotides matching TRBD1. The germline gives CDR1 LNHDA, CDR2 SQIVND (reference sequence). V lost 7 bases to trimming and J lost 5 bases; unmatched junction nucleotides: 13. The CDR3 consists of 16 residues. In nucleotides, the CDR3 is TGTGCCAGTACCCTAACGTGGGGACAGGGGATTTATGGCTACACCTTC. It yields the protein CASTLTWGQGIYGYTF.

The chain recombines TRBV15 with TRBJ2-5; D is possibly TRBD2 (5 bases). This CDR3 contains 15 residues. V lost 0 bases, J lost 5 bases, and 13 bases lay in between. CDR1 is LNHNV and CDR2 is YYDKDF in the germline V gene (reference sequence). The CDR3 nucleotides are TGTGCCACCAGCAGAGATCAAGCCGGGGATGAGACCCAGTACTTC. Amino acid sequence: CATSRDQAGDETQYF.

V is TRBV5-1 and J is TRBJ2-4; D not resolved. Germline CDR1 is SGHRS and CDR2 is YFSETQ. V was cut by 4 bases and J by 0 bases, with 8 bases left in between. This CDR3 is built from 14 residues. Here the CDR3 reads CASSPGLAKNIQYF. In DNA, the CDR3 is TGCGCCAGCAGCCCCGGTCTAGCCAAAAACATTCAGTACTTC.

The rearrangement links TRBV6-5 to TRBJ2-7; 8 bases fit TRBD1. Germline assignment: CDR1 MNHEY and CDR2 SVGAGI. V lost 7 bases and J lost 5; bases outside the gene matches: 13. This CDR3 comprises 15 residues. CDR3 nucleotide sequence: TGTGCCAGCAAATCCGCCATGGACAGGGCCCACGAGCAGTACTTC. It is translated as CASKSAMDRAHEQYF.

V gene TRBV4-2 combines with J gene TRBJ2-7; possible D gene TRBD2, 5 bases. This CDR3 is 16 amino acids long. The V end lost 0 bases, the J end lost 3 bases, and 15 bases lay between the germline ends. CDR1 and CDR2 from the germline V gene are LGHNA and YNFKEQ. CDR3 sequence reads: CASSQDRGSAIYEQYF. The CDR3 nucleotides read TGTGCCAGCAGCCAAGATCGAGGGAGCGCTATCTACGAGCAGTACTTC.

This clone was detected only a few times. V is TRBV5-1 and J is TRBJ2-7; 11 bases map to TRBD2. The ends lost 5 bases at V and 3 bases at J; junction bases unmatched: 4. The CDR3 length is 14 residues. Germline values: CDR1 SGHRS, CDR2 YFSETQ. CDR3 sequence (DNA): TGCGCCAGCAGGGCGGGACTAGCGGACTACGAGCAGTACTTC. Protein product: CASRAGLADYEQYF.

V usage is TRBV4-1 and J usage is TRBJ2-7, with 8 bases that match TRBD2. The CDR3 spans 14 residues. J was trimmed by 2 bases and V by 2 bases; bases with no gene match: 2. Germline V lookup: CDR1 MGHRA, CDR2 YSYEKL. CDR3 region: CASSQPGLAYEQYF. DNA of the CDR3: TGCGCCAGCAGCCAACCGGGACTAGCCTACGAGCAGTACTTC.

The genes are TRBV18 and TRBJ1-1; 8 bases fit TRBD1. The CDR3 consists of 13 residues. The germline gives CDR1 KGHSH, CDR2 LQKENI. V trimming: 4 bases; J trimming: 7 bases; junction bases outside the gene matches: 5. The CDR3 here is CASSQDRVNEAFF. The CDR3 coding sequence is TGTGCCAGCTCACAGGACAGGGTTAATGAAGCTTTCTTT.

V and J are TRBV28 and TRBJ1-1; 11 nucleotides match TRBD1. V lost 2 bases and J lost 2; bases outside the gene matches: 4. The CDR3 is made up of 16 amino acids. Germline CDR1 MDHEN, CDR2 SYDVKM. The CDR3 spells CASSLKDRGPNTEAFF. As DNA, the CDR3 is TGTGCCAGCAGTTTAAAGGACAGGGGGCCCAACACTGAAGCTTTCTTT.

This clone has only one observation. The V gene is TRBV12-5, the J gene TRBJ2-7; 9 positions agree with TRBD1. Looked up from germline, CDR1 is LGHNT and CDR2 is FRNRAP. The CDR3 totals 14 residues. J lost 3 bases, V lost 4 bases, and 4 bases had no gene match. CDR3 residues: CASGSQGARYEQYF. The DNA for the CDR3 is TGTGCTAGTGGTTCACAGGGGGCGCGCTACGAGCAGTACTTC.

This clone has just one count. This chain's CDR3 is CASSQLGGQGAGNTIYF. CDR3 DNA: TGTGCCAGCAGCCAACTAGGGGGACAGGGGGCTGGAAACACCATATATTTT. The chain employs TRBV4-2 and TRBJ1-3; 11 bases match TRBD1. The CDR3 totals 17 residues. Germline CDR1 and CDR2: LGHNA and YNFKEQ. The V and J ends lost 2 bases and 2 bases, in that order; junction bases with no gene match: 5.

V usage is TRBV19 and J usage is TRBJ1-6; D is perhaps TRBD1 (5 bases). CDR3 length equals 17 residues. Germline CDR1 and CDR2: LNHDA and SQIVND (reference sequence). Trimming took 3 bases from V and 0 from J, leaving 12 bases between them. CDR3 protein: CASSISGLGSYNSPLHF. As DNA, the CDR3 is TGTGCCAGTAGTATTTCAGGGCTCGGCTCCTATAATTCACCCCTCCACTTT.

This chain connects TRBV5-1 to TRBJ1-2; no clear D gene. The germline gives CDR1 SGHRS, CDR2 YFSETQ. This CDR3 spans 15 amino acids. V shed 1 base and J shed 1 base, with 11 bases lying between them. The CDR3 region has the DNA TGCGCCAGCAGCTTGAGCGTCGGGATTAACTATGGCTACACCTTC. Protein: CASSLSVGINYGYTF.

This chain uses TRBV6-1 with TRBJ2-1; 7 positions match TRBD2. V trimming: 5 bases; J trimming: 7 bases; junction bases outside the gene matches: 8. Looked up from germline, CDR1 is MNHNS and CDR2 is SASEGT. The CDR3 extends over 14 amino acids. Written as DNA, the CDR3 is TGTGCCAGCAGTACTGGGGGGGGGTGGAATGAGCAGTTCTTC. Translating it yields CASSTGGGWNEQFF.

The chain couples TRBV11-1 to TRBJ2-3, with no clear D. The CDR3 length is 14 residues. Germline CDR1 and CDR2: SGHAT and FQDESV (reference sequence). The V and J ends lost 1 base and 2 bases respectively, with 7 bases between them. As DNA, the CDR3 is TGTGCCAGCAGCTTAGAACAGTACACAGATACGCAGTATTTT. It yields the protein CASSLEQYTDTQYF.

This clone appeared a single time. The CDR3 sequence: CASSKRDSPNSPLHF. CDR3 nucleotides: TGTGCCAGCAGCAAAAGGGACAGCCCTAATTCACCCCTCCACTTT. The chain links TRBV9 to TRBJ1-6; 7 nucleotides line up with TRBD1. Germline CDR1 and CDR2: SGDLS and YYNGEE. Germline trimming cut 4 bases from V and 6 bases from J; bases unmatched to any gene: 7. The CDR3 consists of 15 residues.

This clone has just one count. This chain links TRBV27 with TRBJ1-2; D gene ambiguous. CDR1 and CDR2 from the germline V gene are MNHEY and SMNVEV (reference sequence). There are 15 residues in the CDR3. Deletions cut 6 bases from V and 0 bases from J, with 14 bases between. The CDR3 region is CASRPRAEPNYGYTF. Written as DNA, the CDR3 is TGTGCCAGCAGGCCGAGGGCAGAACCTAACTATGGCTACACCTTC.